These T cell receptor beta chains were read from a single sample in a study of blood T cell repertoires in COVID-19. The repertoire was sequenced with immunoSEQ multiplex PCR; TCRdb's copy has only in-frame clones and lacks some. The sample records 200,000 to 250,000 clones, 92% being singletons. Material for sequencing was peripheral blood. The receptors here all came from a man aged 25 to 40 with COVID-19, enrolled during active disease. Both conserved end residues are part of each CDR3. The order of the fields is D gene, clone size, J gene, V gene, CDR3 DNA, CDR3 protein. D genes are given only for firm matches. Rows give clone size only sometimes, using once, few, many, or a class for an expanded clone.

D: TRBD1; size: -; J: TRBJ1-3; V: TRBV7-3; DNA: TGTGCCAGCAGCCGGGACAGCTCTGGAAACACCATATATTTT; CDR3: CASSRDSSGNTIYF
D: -; size: -; J: TRBJ1-2; V: TRBV11-2; DNA: TGTGCCAGCAGCTCCCTGAGGGGGGGGAAACCAGCTAACTATGGCTACACCTTC; CDR3: CASSSLRGGKPANYGYTF
D: -; size: once; J: TRBJ1-3; V: TRBV25-1; DNA: TGTGCCAGCAGTCCCCCCGGAGCATCCATATATTTT; CDR3: CASSPPGASIYF
D: -; size: -; J: TRBJ1-4; V: TRBV5-6; DNA: TGTGCCAGCAGCAAACCCAGGGTTTCACGTAGGACTAATGAAAAACTGTTTTTT; CDR3: CASSKPRVSRRTNEKLFF
D: -; size: -; J: TRBJ1-3; V: TRBV2; DNA: TGTGCCAGCAGTGAAGCGGCTTCCTCTGGAAACACCATATATTTT; CDR3: CASSEAASSGNTIYF
D: -; size: -; J: TRBJ1-1; V: TRBV24-1; DNA: TGTGCCACCCTGAGGGTGGCGACTGAAGCTTTCTTT; CDR3: CATLRVATEAFF
D: -; size: -; J: TRBJ1-2; V: TRBV5-6; DNA: TGTGCCAGCAGCTTGGGCGGGGGACCCGGCTATGGCTACACCTTC; CDR3: CASSLGGGPGYGYTF
D: TRBD1; size: -; J: TRBJ1-3; V: TRBV7-9; DNA: TGTGCCAGCGTCCAGACAGGGGAGGCGGGAAACACCATATATTTT; CDR3: CASVQTGEAGNTIYF
D: -; size: -; J: TRBJ1-1; V: TRBV6-1; DNA: TGTGCCAGCAGTGTAGCGTGGGCGAACACTGAAGCTTTCTTT; CDR3: CASSVAWANTEAFF
D: -; size: -; J: TRBJ1-3; V: TRBV19; DNA: TGTGCCAGTAGGCGCGTCTCTGGAAACACCATATATTTT; CDR3: CASRRVSGNTIYF
D: -; size: few; J: TRBJ1-5; V: TRBV19; DNA: TGTGCCAGTAGTAATCGACAGCTCAATCAGCCCCAGCATTTT; CDR3: CASSNRQLNQPQHF
D: -; size: -; J: TRBJ2-3; V: TRBV18; DNA: TGTGCCAGCTCACCTCAACTAGCCGCTAGCACAGATACGCAGTATTTT; CDR3: CASSPQLAASTDTQYF
D: -; size: -; J: TRBJ2-2; V: TRBV12-2; DNA: TGTGCAAGTCGCTTAACCGGGGGGGACACCGGGGAGCTGTTTTTT; CDR3: CASRLTGGDTGELFF
D: TRBD1; size: -; J: TRBJ1-1; V: TRBV5-6; DNA: TGTGCCAGCAGCTGGGGACAGGTTGAAGCTTTCTTT; CDR3: CASSWGQVEAFF
D: TRBD1; size: -; J: TRBJ2-7; V: TRBV5-4; DNA: TGTGCCAGCAGCTTGGACCAGACAGGGTACGAGCAGTACTTC; CDR3: CASSLDQTGYEQYF
D: -; size: -; J: TRBJ2-1; V: TRBV5-5; DNA: TGTGCCAGCAGCTTGGCCGCACGGGGTGAGCAGTTCTTC; CDR3: CASSLAARGEQFF
D: -; size: -; J: TRBJ1-1; V: TRBV5-1; DNA: TGCGCCAGCAGCCGAGACTCGGCGAACACTGAAGCTTTCTTT; CDR3: CASSRDSANTEAFF
D: -; size: -; J: TRBJ1-2; V: TRBV5-1; DNA: TGCGCCAGCAGCTTGATCAGGGGACCTAAGTATGGCTACACCTTC; CDR3: CASSLIRGPKYGYTF
D: -; size: -; J: TRBJ1-1; V: TRBV5-4; DNA: TGTGCCAGCAGCTTGGTAACGGGGGTGAACACTGAAGCTTTCTTT; CDR3: CASSLVTGVNTEAFF
D: TRBD1; size: -; J: TRBJ2-5; V: TRBV6-5; DNA: TGTGCCAGCAAGAGGACAGGCCAAGAGACCCAGTACTTC; CDR3: CASKRTGQETQYF
D: -; size: -; J: TRBJ1-1; V: TRBV19; DNA: TGTGCCAGTAGTATATCCCACCCCCGCGGGATAGGAGGGAGGACTGAAGCTTTCTTT; CDR3: CASSISHPRGIGGRTEAFF
D: -; size: once; J: TRBJ1-2; V: TRBV2; DNA: TGTGCCAGCAGTGTAGGGCAGGGTGTGGATGGCTACACCTTC; CDR3: CASSVGQGVDGYTF
D: -; size: -; J: TRBJ2-1; V: TRBV4-1; DNA: TGCGCCAGCAGACCGGGTTCCCAGGGTAACAATGAGCAGTTCTTC; CDR3: CASRPGSQGNNEQFF
D: TRBD1; size: -; J: TRBJ2-3; V: TRBV9; DNA: TGTGCCAGCAGCTCGGGACAGGGTAAATCAGATACGCAGTATTTT; CDR3: CASSSGQGKSDTQYF
D: -; size: -; J: TRBJ2-2; V: TRBV19; DNA: TGTGCCAGTAGTCTTCTAGCGATCACCGGGGAGCTGTTTTTT; CDR3: CASSLLAITGELFF
D: -; size: -; J: TRBJ1-1; V: TRBV11-2; DNA: TGTGCCAGCAGCTTCAATGAGGGATCCACTGAAGCTTTCTTT; CDR3: CASSFNEGSTEAFF
D: -; size: -; J: TRBJ1-5; V: TRBV13; DNA: TGTGCCAGCAGCTTGGGGGACAAGCATCAGCCCCAGCATTTT; CDR3: CASSLGDKHQPQHF
D: -; size: -; J: TRBJ1-6; V: TRBV7-9; DNA: TGTGCCAGCAGCTTAGGGTTACTAGATTCACCCCTCCACTTT; CDR3: CASSLGLLDSPLHF
D: TRBD2; size: -; J: TRBJ2-2; V: TRBV11-2; DNA: TGTGCCAGCAGCTTAGGTGGGACTAGCGAGAACACCGGGGAGCTGTTTTTT; CDR3: CASSLGGTSENTGELFF
D: TRBD1; size: -; J: TRBJ1-2; V: TRBV23-1; DNA: TGCGCCAGCAGTCAATCGAACACAGGGGAAATTTTGGGCTATGGCTACACCTTC; CDR3: CASSQSNTGEILGYGYTF
D: TRBD1; size: few; J: TRBJ2-3; V: TRBV9; DNA: TGTGCCAGCAGCACCCGGACAGGGGGACGCACAGATACGCAGTATTTT; CDR3: CASSTRTGGRTDTQYF
D: -; size: -; J: TRBJ1-5; V: TRBV29-1; DNA: TGCAGCGTTGAATTGGCAGGCAATCAGCCCCAGCATTTT; CDR3: CSVELAGNQPQHF
D: -; size: -; J: TRBJ1-6; V: TRBV9; DNA: TGTGCCAGCAGCGTGGATCCAAGGGGTTCACCCCTCCACTTT; CDR3: CASSVDPRGSPLHF
D: -; size: -; J: TRBJ1-1; V: TRBV5-6; DNA: TGTGCCAGCAGCTTACCCAGTTTGAACACTGAAGCTTTCTTT; CDR3: CASSLPSLNTEAFF